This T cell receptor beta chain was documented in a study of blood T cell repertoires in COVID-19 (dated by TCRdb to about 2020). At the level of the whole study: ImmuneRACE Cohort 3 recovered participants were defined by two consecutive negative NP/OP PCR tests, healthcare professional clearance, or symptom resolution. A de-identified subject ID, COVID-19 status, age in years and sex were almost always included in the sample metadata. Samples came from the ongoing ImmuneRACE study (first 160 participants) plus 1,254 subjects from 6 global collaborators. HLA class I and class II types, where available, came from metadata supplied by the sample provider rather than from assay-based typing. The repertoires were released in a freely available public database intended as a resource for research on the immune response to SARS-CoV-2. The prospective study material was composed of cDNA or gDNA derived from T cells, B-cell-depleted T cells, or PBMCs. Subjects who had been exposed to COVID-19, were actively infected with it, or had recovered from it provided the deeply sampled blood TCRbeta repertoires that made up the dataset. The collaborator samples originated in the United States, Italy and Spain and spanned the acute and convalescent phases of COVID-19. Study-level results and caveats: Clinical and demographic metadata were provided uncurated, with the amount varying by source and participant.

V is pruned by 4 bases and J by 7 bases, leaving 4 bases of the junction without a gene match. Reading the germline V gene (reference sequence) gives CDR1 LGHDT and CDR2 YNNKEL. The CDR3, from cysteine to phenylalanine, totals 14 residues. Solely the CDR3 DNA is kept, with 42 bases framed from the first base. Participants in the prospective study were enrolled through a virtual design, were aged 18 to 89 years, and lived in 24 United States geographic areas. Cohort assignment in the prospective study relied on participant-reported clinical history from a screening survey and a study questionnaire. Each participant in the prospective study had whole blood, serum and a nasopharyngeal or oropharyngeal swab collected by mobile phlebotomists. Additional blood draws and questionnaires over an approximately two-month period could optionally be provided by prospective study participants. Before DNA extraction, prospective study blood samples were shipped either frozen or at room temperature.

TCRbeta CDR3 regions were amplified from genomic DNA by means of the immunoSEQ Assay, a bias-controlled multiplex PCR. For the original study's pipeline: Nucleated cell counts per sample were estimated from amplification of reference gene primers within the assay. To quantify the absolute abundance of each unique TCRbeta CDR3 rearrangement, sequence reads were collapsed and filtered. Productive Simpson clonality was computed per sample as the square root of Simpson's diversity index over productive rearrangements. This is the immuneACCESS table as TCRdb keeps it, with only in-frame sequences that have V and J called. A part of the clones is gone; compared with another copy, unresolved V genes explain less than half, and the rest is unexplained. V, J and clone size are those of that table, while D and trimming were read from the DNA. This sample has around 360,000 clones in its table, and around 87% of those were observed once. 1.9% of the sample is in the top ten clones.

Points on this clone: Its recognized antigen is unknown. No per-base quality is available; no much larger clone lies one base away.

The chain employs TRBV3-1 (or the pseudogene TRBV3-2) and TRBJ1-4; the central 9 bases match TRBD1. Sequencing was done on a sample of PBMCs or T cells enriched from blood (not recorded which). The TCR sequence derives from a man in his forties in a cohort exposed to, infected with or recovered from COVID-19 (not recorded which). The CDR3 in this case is CASSRTGEAEKLFF. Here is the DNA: TGTGCCAGCAGCCGGACAGGGGAGGCTGAAAAACTGTTTTTT.